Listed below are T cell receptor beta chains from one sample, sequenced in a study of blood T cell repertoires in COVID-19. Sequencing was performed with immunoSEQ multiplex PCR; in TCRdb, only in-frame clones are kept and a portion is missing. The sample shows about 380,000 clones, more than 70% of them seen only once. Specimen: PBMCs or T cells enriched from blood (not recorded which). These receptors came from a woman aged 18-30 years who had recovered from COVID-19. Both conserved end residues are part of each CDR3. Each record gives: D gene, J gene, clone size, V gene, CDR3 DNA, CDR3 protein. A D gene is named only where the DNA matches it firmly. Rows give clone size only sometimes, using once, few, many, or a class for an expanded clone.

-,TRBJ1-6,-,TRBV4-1,TGCGCCAGCAGCCACCCGGGAGGGGGTGATTCACCCCTCCACTTT,CASSHPGGGDSPLHF
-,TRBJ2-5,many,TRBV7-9,TGTGCCAGCAGCCGGAACGAAGCGCTTTCCCAGTACTTC,CASSRNEALSQYF
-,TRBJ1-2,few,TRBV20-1,TGCAGTGTGGGCCACTATGGCTACACCTTC,CSVGHYGYTF
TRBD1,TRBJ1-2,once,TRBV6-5,TGTGCCAGCAGACCGGGACAGGGGAGCGGTGGCTACACCTTC,CASRPGQGSGGYTF
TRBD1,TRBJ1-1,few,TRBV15,TGTGCCACCAGCAGTGGGGACAGGCTTTACATGAACACTGAAGCTTTCTTT,CATSSGDRLYMNTEAFF
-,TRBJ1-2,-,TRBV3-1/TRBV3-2,TGTGCCAGCAGCCAAGCCGGGAGACCTTATGGCTACACCTTC,CASSQAGRPYGYTF
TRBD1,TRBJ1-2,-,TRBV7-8,TGTGCCAGCAGCTCAGGGGACAGCAACTATGGCTACACCTTC,CASSSGDSNYGYTF
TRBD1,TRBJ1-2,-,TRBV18,TGTGCCAGCTCCAGACAGGGAGAGGATGGCTACACCTTC,CASSRQGEDGYTF
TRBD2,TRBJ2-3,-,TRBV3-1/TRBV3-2,TGTGCCAGCAGCCAAGAACCAGCGGGGGTTATGACAGATACGCAGTATTTT,CASSQEPAGVMTDTQYF
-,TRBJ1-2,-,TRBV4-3,TGCGCCAGCAGCCAAGTTCAGGGTGGTGGCTACACCTTC,CASSQVQGGGYTF
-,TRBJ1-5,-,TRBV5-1,TGCGCCAGCAGCTTGGCCCCTCGACAGGACAATCAGCCCCAGCATTTT,CASSLAPRQDNQPQHF
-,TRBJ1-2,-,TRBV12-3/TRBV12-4,TGTGCCAGCAGTTTAGGCGGGGGGCGTACCTTC,CASSLGGGRTF
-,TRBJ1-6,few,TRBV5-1,TGCGCCAGCAGCTTGGAGGGGGAATCACCCCTCCACTTT,CASSLEGESPLHF
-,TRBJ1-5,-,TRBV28,TGTGCCAGCAGTTTGTATCCAGGGTTGGGACAGCCCCAGCATTTT,CASSLYPGLGQPQHF
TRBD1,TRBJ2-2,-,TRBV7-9,TGTGCCAGCAGCTTAGTGGGCGGGACAGGAAACACCGGGGAGCTGTTTTTT,CASSLVGGTGNTGELFF
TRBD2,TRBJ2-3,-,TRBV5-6,TGTGCCAGCAGCTCGCTAGCGGCAATCACAGATACGCAGTATTTT,CASSSLAAITDTQYF
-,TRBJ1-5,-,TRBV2,TGTGCCAGCAGTGAACAGATTAGCAATCAGCCCCAGCATTTT,CASSEQISNQPQHF
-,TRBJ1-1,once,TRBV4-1,TGCGCCAGCAGCCTGGGACATGCCCCTGAAGCTTTCTTT,CASSLGHAPEAFF
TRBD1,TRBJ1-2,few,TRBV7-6,TGTGCCAGCAGCCCGGGACAGGGCCTAGACTATGGCTACACCTTC,CASSPGQGLDYGYTF
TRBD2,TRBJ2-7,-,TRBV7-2,TGTGCCAGCAGCCTCCTAGCGGGTGCCTACGAGCAGTACTTC,CASSLLAGAYEQYF
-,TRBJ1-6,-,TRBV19,TGTGCCAGTAGTATAAGGTTTGTGACGGGGGATTCACCCCTCCACTTT,CASSIRFVTGDSPLHF
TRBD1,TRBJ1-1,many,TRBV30,TGTGCCTGGAGTGCCCCCGGGACAGAGAACACTGAAGCTTTCTTT,CAWSAPGTENTEAFF
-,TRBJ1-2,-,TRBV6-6,TGTGCCACTAAAATGGAGGGAAATGGCTACACCTTC,CATKMEGNGYTF
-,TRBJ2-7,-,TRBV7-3,TGTGCCAGCAGCTTAAATGGGGGGTCCAGCTCCTACGAGCAGTACTTC,CASSLNGGSSSYEQYF
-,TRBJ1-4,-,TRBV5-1,TGCGCCAGCAGCTTGACAGACACCCAAAATGAAAAACTGTTTTTT,CASSLTDTQNEKLFF
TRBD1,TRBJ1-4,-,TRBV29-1,TGCAGCGTAGCCGGGACAGGGACCTTTGCAACTAATGAAAAACTGTTTTTT,CSVAGTGTFATNEKLFF
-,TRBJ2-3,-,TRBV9,TGTGCCAGCAGCGTAGTCGGGGTTTGGACAGATACGCAGTATTTT,CASSVVGVWTDTQYF
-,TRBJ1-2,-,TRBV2,TGTGCCAGCAGTGAAGGCGTAGTCGGTTACTATGGCTACACCTTC,CASSEGVVGYYGYTF